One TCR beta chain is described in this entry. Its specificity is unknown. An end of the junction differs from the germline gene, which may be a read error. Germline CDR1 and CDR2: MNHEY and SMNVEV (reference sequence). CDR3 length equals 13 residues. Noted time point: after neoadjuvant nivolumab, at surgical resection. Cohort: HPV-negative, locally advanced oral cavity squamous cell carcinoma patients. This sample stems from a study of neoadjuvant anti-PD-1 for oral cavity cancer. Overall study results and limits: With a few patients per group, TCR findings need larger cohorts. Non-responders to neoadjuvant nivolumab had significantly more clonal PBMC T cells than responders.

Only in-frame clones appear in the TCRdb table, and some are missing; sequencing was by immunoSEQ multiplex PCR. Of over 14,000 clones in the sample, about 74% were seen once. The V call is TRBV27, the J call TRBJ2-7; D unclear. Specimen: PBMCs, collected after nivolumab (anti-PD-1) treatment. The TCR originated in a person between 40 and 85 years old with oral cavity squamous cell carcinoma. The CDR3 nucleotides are TGTGCCAGCAGTTTATCCCCGGCCCAGCCTCCACTTTTC. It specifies CASSLSPAQPPLF.